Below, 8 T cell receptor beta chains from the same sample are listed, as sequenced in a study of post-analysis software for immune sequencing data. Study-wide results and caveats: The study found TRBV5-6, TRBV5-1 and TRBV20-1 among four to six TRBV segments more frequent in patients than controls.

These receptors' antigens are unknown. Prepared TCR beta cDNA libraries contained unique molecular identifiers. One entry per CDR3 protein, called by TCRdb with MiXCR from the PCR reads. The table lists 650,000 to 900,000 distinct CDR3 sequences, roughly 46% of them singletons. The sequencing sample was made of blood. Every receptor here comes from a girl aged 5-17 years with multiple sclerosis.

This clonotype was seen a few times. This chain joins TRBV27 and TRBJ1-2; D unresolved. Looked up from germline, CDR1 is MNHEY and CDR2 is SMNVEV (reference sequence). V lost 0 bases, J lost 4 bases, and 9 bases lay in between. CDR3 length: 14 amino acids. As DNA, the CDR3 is TGTGCCAGCAGTTTATCGGGAGGACTCTATGGCTACACCTTC. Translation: CASSLSGGLYGYTF.

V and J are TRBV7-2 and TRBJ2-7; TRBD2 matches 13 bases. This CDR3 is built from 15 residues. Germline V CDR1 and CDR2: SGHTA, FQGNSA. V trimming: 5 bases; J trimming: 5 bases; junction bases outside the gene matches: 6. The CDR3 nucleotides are TGTGCCAGCAGCAAACTAGCGGGAGGGCCCCACGAGCAGTACTTC. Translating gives CASSKLAGGPHEQYF.

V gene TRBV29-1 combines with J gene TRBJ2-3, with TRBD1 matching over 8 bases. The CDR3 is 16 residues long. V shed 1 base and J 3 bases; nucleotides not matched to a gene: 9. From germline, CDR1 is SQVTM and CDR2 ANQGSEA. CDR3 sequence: CSVEARARGRTDTQYF. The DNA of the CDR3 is TGCAGCGTTGAAGCCCGGGCCAGGGGGCGAACAGATACGCAGTATTTT.

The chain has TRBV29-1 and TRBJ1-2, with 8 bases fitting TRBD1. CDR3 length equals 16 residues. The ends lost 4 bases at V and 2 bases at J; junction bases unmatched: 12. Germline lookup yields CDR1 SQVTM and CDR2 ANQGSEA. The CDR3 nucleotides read TGCAGCGTTGTGGGACAGGACCCCCCAAGGAACTATGGCTACACCTTC. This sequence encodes CSVVGQDPPRNYGYTF.

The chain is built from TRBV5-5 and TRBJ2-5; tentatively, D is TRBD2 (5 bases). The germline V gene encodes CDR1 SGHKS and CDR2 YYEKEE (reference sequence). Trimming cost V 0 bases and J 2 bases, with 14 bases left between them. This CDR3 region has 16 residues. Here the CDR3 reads CASSLVGRPGQETQYF. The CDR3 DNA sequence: TGTGCCAGCAGCTTGGTTGGCAGGCCGGGGCAAGAGACCCAGTACTTC.

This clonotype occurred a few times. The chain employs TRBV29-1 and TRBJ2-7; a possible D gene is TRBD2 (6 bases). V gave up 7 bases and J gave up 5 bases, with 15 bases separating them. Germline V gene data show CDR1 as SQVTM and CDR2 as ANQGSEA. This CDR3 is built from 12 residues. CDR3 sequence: CSAGRRGDEQYF. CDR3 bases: TGCAGCGCCGGACGGCGGGGAGACGAGCAGTACTTC.

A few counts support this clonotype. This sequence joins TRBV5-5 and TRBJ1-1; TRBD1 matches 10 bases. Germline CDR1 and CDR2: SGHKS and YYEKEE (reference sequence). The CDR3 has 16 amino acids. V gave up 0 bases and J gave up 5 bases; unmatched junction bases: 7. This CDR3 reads CASSLGDRGRGTEAFF. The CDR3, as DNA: TGTGCCAGCAGCTTGGGGGACAGGGGAAGAGGGACTGAAGCTTTCTTT.

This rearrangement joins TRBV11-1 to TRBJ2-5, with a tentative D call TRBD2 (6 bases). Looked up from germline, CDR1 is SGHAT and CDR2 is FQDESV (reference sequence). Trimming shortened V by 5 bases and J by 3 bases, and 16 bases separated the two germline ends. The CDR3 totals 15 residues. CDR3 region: CASSIPGLEKETQYF. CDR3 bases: TGTGCCAGCAGCATACCGGGACTGGAAAAAGAGACCCAGTACTTC.